The present T cell receptor beta chain was sequenced within a study of cytomegalovirus exposure and HLA in healthy donors. General study results and limits: Many donors shared some public TCRs, even though most TCR sequences were rare.

Generated by immunoSEQ multiplex PCR, the TCRdb table keeps only in-frame clones and is missing some. The sample carries about 98,000 clones, roughly nine tenths recorded once. This clone has more than one count but fewer than ten. Its antigen is undetermined. This CDR3 contains 16 residues. The V and J ends lost 3 bases and 3 bases respectively, with 18 bases between them. The germline gives CDR1 SEHNR, CDR2 FQNEAQ (reference sequence). This sequence originates from a woman aged 25 to 39 in good health and CMV-seronegative. The rearrangement joins TRBV7-9 to TRBJ2-7; weak D call: TRBD2 (6 bases). Sequenced: PBMCs. CDR3 region: CASSFPLRETHYEQYF. The DNA of the CDR3 is TGTGCCAGCAGCTTCCCTCTACGGGAGACGCACTACGAGCAGTACTTC.